Reported below is one T cell receptor (beta chain). This record belongs to a study of shared T cell receptors in the human thymus. Data came from immunoSEQ multiplex PCR; TCRdb stores just in-frame clones and leaves some out. The sample gives 700,000 to 750,000 clones, approximately 85% of which show up once; more than 0.008% is in the top ten. CDR1 is SGDLS, CDR2 YYNGEE, per germline. V was shortened by 1 base and J by 6 bases, with 14 bases between the two germline ends. The CDR3 sequence is 15 residues long. These same records also appear under a second study, on human thymus T cells. From that study: Surgeons resected thymus tissue during corrective heart surgery. Gene usage for V and J segments appeared biased in thymic and blood repertoires. Thymic repertoires overlap heavily among unrelated individuals, related research has reported.

The chain combines TRBV9 with TRBJ2-1, with a weak D call TRBD1 (6 bases). Sequenced input: thymocytes. This sequence originates from a girl under three years old with a congenital heart defect. Here the CDR3 reads CASSVNPGDLNEQFF. For the CDR3, the DNA is TGTGCCAGCAGCGTAAATCCAGGGGACCTCAATGAGCAGTTCTTC.